The clone carrying this T cell receptor (beta chain) turned up a few times. The antigen is unknown. This CDR3 has 16 residues. CDR1 SGHRS and CDR2 YFSETQ come from the germline V gene. J lost 6 bases, V lost 0 bases, and 8 bases had no gene match. TCRdb re-called the 5' RACE reads with MiXCR, one entry per CDR3 protein. This sample carries over 150,000 distinct CDR3 sequences, around 20% of them seen once, and the ten largest clones take roughly 4%. This sample was taken from a study of T-cell memory formation after mild COVID-19. General study results and limits: Contracting CD4+ clones were located mainly in CM and EM, and CD8+ clones in EMRA.

This clonotype was obtained from a man aged 18 to 30 who had mild COVID-19 (a few samples of this study predate the infection). Cell type and time point are not known. This chain connects TRBV5-1 to TRBJ2-4; TRBD1 matches at 8 bases. The sample comprised PBMCs or a T cell subset sorted from them (not recorded which). The CDR3 here is CASSLEGQGFANIQYF. The CDR3, as DNA: TGCGCCAGCAGCTTGGAAGGACAGGGTTTTGCAAACATTCAGTACTTC.